This entry is about one TCR beta chain. Its specificity is unknown. These data originate in a study of fetal regulatory T cell absence and autoimmunity. The study, taken as a whole, reports: In IPEX, the enrichment was taken to support antigen-driven autoimmunity before birth. Pancreas and cord blood did not differ much in TRB family usage.

V was trimmed by 4 bases and J by 5 bases, leaving 14 bases between them. Germline V gene sequence: CDR1 LNHDA, CDR2 SQIVND (reference sequence). The CDR3 loop spans 14 amino acids. Sequencing was at survey level. Using immunoSEQ multiplex PCR, the repertoire was profiled, and TCRdb retains in-frame clones only, with some absent. The data contain about 46,000 clones, just under 85% of them singletons. The chain has TRBV19 and TRBJ1-2; a weak D match, TRBD1 (6 bases). Specimen: cord blood. The clonotype comes from a newborn boy with IPEX syndrome. In DNA, the CDR3 is TGTGCCAGTAGTACCTCGACAGGTCCTTATGGCTACACCTTC. It is translated as CASSTSTGPYGYTF.